A single sample gave rise to the 9 T cell receptor beta chains below, sequenced in a study of cytomegalovirus exposure and HLA in healthy donors. PCR used 60 Vbeta primers and 13 Jbeta primers. The protocol was immunoSEQ multiplex PCR, while the TCRdb copy is restricted to in-frame clones and leaves out a portion. Here the sample spans around 110,000 clones, 65% to 75% being singletons. Sequencing was carried out using PBMCs. These receptors all stem from a female donor in good health and CMV-seronegative.

This chain joins TRBV30 and TRBJ2-1, with 7 bases identical to TRBD1. The germline gives CDR1 GTSNPN, CDR2 SVGIG (reference sequence). V lost 0 bases, J lost 7 bases, and 9 bases stayed unmatched. This CDR3 contains 15 residues. The CDR3 loop reads CAWSVTGTATNEQFF. The CDR3 DNA reads TGTGCCTGGAGTGTCACCGGGACAGCCACTAATGAGCAGTTCTTC.

This clone was detected only once. J is TRBJ1-5 and V is TRBV5-1, with D perhaps TRBD1 (5 bases). This CDR3 spans 14 amino acids. Germline CDR1 SGHRS, CDR2 YFSETQ. The ends were cut back, 4 bases at V and 7 bases at J, with 15 bases in the middle. CDR3 DNA: TGCGCCAGCAGCGCTGGGTTGGAGGGGCAGCCCCAGCATTTT. Its protein product is CASSAGLEGQPQHF. Supplemented by reference TRBV5-1 and TRBJ1-5, the full variable domain reads KAGVTQTPRYLIKTRGQQVTLSCSPISGHRSVSWYQQTPGQGLQFLFEYFSETQRNKGNFPGRFSGRQFSNSRSEMNVSTLELGDSALYLCASSAGLEGQPQHFGDGTRLSIL.

CDR3 loop: CASSPWAGQGNTEAFF. The CDR3 nucleotides read TGTGCCAGCAGCCCTTGGGCGGGACAGGGGAACACTGAAGCTTTCTTT. This chain uses TRBV7-9 with TRBJ1-1; TRBD1 matches 9 bases. V lost 5 bases and J lost 1; bases outside the gene matches: 8. CDR1 is SEHNR, CDR2 FQNEAQ, per germline (reference sequence). The CDR3 consists of 16 residues.

This clone was seen once. This chain connects TRBV11-2 to TRBJ1-1; D is unresolved. CDR1 SGHAT and CDR2 FQNNGV come from the germline V gene. This CDR3 region has 14 residues. Trimming shortened V by 5 bases and J by 3 bases, and 13 bases separated the two germline ends. CDR3 residues: CASSPTGGYTEAFF. CDR3 sequence (DNA): TGTGCCAGCAGCCCAACGGGTGGCTACACTGAAGCTTTCTTT.

This clone was recorded once. The genes are TRBV29-1 and TRBJ2-7; the match to TRBD2 covers 7 bases. V shed 2 bases and J 3 bases; nucleotides not matched to a gene: 7. This CDR3 comprises 14 residues. Germline CDR1 SQVTM, CDR2 ANQGSEA. CDR3 DNA sequence: TGCAGCGTTGAAAATGCGGGAGTCGGCTACGAGCAGTACTTC. It translates to CSVENAGVGYEQYF.

CDR3 sequence: CSASDITLSGANVLTF. Written as DNA, the CDR3 is TGCAGCGCTTCTGACATTACCTTGTCTGGGGCCAACGTCCTGACTTTC. The chain has TRBV29-1 and TRBJ2-6; D unresolved. V shed 7 bases and J shed 1 base, with 17 bases lying between them. The CDR3 consists of 16 residues. Per the germline V gene, CDR1 is SQVTM and CDR2 is ANQGSEA.

The sample holds a few counts of this clone. V gene TRBV30 combines with J gene TRBJ2-5, with 10 nucleotides matching TRBD2. The CDR3 extends over 17 amino acids. V trimming: 7 bases; J trimming: 1 base; junction bases outside the gene matches: 15. Germline V lookup: CDR1 GTSNPN, CDR2 SVGIG (reference sequence). The CDR3 bases are TGTGCCTTAGTGAGGGGCGCTAGCGGGAGACCCCAAGAGACCCAGTACTTC. Amino acids: CALVRGASGRPQETQYF.

This clone was found a few times. The chain combines TRBV2 with TRBJ2-5; D is possibly TRBD1 (6 bases). Trimming removed 6 bases from V and 13 bases from J, with 27 bases in between. Germline V CDR1 and CDR2: SNHLY, FYNNEI. The CDR3 consists of 15 residues. The CDR3 nucleotides read TGTGCCAGCAGACCCCCGAGGGGGATGCTGACATCACCGTACTTC. This encodes CASRPPRGMLTSPYF.

V is TRBV7-8 and J is TRBJ2-5; D perhaps matches TRBD2 (6 bases). CDR1 is SGHVS and CDR2 is FQNEAQ in the germline V gene. V dropped 5 bases and J dropped 5 bases, with 18 bases sitting between them. The CDR3 loop spans 15 amino acids. The CDR3: CASSPLTGRSETQYF. The CDR3 DNA sequence: TGTGCCAGCAGCCCTCTTACCGGGAGAAGTGAGACCCAGTACTTC.